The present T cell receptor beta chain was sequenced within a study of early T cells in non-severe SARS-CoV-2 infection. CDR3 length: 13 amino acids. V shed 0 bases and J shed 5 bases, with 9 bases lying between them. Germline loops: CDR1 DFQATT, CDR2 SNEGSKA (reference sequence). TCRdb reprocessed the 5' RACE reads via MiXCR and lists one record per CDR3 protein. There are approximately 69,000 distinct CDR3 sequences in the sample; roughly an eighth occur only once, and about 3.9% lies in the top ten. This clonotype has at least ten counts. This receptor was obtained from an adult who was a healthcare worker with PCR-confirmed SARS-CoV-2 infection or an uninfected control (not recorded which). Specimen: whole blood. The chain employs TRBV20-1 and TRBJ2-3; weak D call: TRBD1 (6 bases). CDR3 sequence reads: CSARDRGLDTQYF. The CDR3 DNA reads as TGCAGTGCTAGAGACAGGGGCTTAGATACGCAGTATTTT.